This TCR beta chain was sequenced for a study of T cells in Graves' hyperthyroidism and ophthalmopathy. Points from the study as a whole: By a 13 V-J model, ophthalmopathy was set apart from stable hyperthyroidism. Most expanded thyroid clonotypes above 0.001 also appeared in blood. The model identified upcoming ophthalmopathy a median around 7.1 months ahead of onset.

The CDR3 extends over 13 amino acids. Germline loops: CDR1 SGHTA, CDR2 FQGTGA. Trimming stripped 5 bases from V and 6 bases from J, with 14 bases between. RNA transcripts gave rise to amplified TCR beta CDR3 regions. Carried out on the TCR CDR3, a first-round RT-PCR used the HTBI primer set. TCRdb re-called the multiplex PCR reads through MiXCR, storing one row per CDR3 protein. The table records roughly 740,000 distinct CDR3 sequences, over 15% of them present only once. Points on this clonotype: What it binds is not known.

The V and J genes are TRBV7-3 and TRBJ2-7, with D tentatively TRBD2 (5 bases). The sequenced material came from blood. The receptor was isolated from a man aged 18 to 29 with Graves' hyperthyroidism. The CDR3: CASSLYSEAEQYF. CDR3 sequence (DNA): TGTGCCAGCAGCCTCTATAGCGAGGCCGAGCAGTACTTC.